This TCR beta chain was identified in a study of shared clonotypes between healthy human individuals. Overall study: Per-donor plates numbered three CD4 naive, three CD4 memory, two CD8 naive and one CD8 memory. Study-level results: In general, naive subsets displayed greater estimated richness than memory subsets did. Relative to their counterparts shared across all four donors, non-shared clonotypes exhibited diminished generation probabilities.

The data were produced by immunoSEQ multiplex PCR, yet TCRdb's version contains in-frame clones alone and is incomplete. This sample yields approximately 1.4 million clones, of which roughly 98% are seen a single time; around 0.45% belongs to the top ten. Comments on this clone: The antigen remains undetermined. Other DNA variants within this sample encode the same CDR3.

Germline CDR1 GTSNPN, CDR2 SVGIG (reference sequence). V shed 3 bases and J shed 9 bases, with 6 bases lying between them. The CDR3 loop spans 10 amino acids. The J gene is TRBJ2-1, the V gene TRBV30; D call uncertain. The sequencing sample was made of naive CD4+ T cells sorted from blood. Subset described: CD45RA+ positively selected. The receptor was derived from a young man in good health. The CDR3: CAWSRGEQFF. The CDR3, as DNA: TGTGCCTGGAGCCGCGGTGAGCAGTTCTTC.